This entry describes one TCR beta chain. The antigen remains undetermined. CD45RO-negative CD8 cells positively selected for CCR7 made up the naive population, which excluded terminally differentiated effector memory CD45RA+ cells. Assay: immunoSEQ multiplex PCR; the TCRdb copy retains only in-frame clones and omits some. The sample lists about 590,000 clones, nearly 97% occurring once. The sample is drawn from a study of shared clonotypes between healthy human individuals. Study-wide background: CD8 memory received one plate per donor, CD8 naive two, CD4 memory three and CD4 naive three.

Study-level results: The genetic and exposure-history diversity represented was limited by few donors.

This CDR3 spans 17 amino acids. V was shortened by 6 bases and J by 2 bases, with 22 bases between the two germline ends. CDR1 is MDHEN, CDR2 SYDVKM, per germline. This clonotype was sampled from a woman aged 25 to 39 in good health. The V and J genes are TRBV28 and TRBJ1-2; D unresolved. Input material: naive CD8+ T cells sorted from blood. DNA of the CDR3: TGTGCCAGCAGCCAAAGGGTGGGCACTCCCCGGAACTATGGCTACACCTTC. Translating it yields CASSQRVGTPRNYGYTF.